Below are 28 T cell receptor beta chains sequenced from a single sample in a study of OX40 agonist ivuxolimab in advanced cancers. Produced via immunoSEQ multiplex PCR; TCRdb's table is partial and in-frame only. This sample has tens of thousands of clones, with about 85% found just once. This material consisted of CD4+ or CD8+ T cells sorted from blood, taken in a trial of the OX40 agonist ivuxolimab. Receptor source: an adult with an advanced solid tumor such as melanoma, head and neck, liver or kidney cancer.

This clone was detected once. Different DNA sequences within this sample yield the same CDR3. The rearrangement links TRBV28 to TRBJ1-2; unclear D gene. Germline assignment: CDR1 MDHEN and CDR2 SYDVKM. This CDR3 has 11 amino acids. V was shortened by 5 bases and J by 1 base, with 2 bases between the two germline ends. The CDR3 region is CASSINYGYTF. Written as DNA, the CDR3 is TGTGCCAGCAGTATTAACTATGGCTACACCTTC.

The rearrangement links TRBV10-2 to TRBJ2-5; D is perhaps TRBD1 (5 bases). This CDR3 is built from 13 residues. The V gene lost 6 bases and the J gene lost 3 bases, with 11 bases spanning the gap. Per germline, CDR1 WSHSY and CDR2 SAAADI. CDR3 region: CASRTASEETQYF. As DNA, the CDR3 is TGCGCCAGCAGGACAGCTTCAGAAGAGACCCAGTACTTC.

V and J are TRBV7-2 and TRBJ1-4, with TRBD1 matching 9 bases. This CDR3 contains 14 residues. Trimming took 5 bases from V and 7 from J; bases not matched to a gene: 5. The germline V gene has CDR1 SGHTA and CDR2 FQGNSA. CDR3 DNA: TGTGCCAGCAGCGCGGGACAGGGTGCTGAAAAACTGTTTTTT. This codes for CASSAGQGAEKLFF. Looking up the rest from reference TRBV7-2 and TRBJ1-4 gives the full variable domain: GAGVSQSPSNKVTEKGKDVELRCDPISGHTALYWYRQSLGQGLEFLIYFQGNSAPDKSGLPSDRFSAERTGGSVSTLTIQRTQQEDSAVYLCASSAGQGAEKLFFGSGTQLSVL.

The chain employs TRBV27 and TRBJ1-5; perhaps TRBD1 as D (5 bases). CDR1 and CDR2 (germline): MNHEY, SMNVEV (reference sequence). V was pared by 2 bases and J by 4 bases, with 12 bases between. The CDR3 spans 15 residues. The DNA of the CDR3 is TGTGCCAGCAGTTTAGGTAGCGGGGGGAATCAGCCCCAGCATTTT. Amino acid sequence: CASSLGSGGNQPQHF.

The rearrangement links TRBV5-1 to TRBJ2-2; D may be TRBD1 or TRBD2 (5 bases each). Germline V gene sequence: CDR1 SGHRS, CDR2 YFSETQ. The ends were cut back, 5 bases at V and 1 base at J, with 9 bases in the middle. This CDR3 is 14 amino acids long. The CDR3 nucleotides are TGCGCCAGCAGGGGGGTCCTGAACACCGGGGAGCTGTTTTTT. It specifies CASRGVLNTGELFF.

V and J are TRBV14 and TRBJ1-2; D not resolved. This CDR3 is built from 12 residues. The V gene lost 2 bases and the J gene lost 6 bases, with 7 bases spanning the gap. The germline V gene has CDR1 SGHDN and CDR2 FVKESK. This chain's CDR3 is CASSQIRDGYTF. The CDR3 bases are TGTGCCAGCAGCCAAATCCGGGATGGCTACACCTTC.

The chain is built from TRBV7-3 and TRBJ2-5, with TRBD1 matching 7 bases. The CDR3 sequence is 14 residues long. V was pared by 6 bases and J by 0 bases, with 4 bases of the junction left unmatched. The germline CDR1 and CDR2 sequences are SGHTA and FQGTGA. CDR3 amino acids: CASSIDRDQETQYF. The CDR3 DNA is TGTGCCAGCAGTATCGACAGGGACCAAGAGACCCAGTACTTC.

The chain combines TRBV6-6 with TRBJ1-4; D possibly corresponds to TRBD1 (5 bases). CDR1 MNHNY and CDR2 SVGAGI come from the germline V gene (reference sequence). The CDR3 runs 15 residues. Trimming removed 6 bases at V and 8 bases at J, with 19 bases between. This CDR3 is CASRRSQVPPEKLFF. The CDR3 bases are TGTGCCAGCAGGAGATCACAGGTCCCACCGGAAAAACTGTTTTTT.

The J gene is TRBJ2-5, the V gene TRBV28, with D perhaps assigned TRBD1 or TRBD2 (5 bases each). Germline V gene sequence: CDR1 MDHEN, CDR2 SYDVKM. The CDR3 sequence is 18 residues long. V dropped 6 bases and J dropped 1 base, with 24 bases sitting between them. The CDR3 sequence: CASRLSIMRGRGQETQYF. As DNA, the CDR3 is TGTGCCAGCAGACTATCCATAATGAGGGGAAGGGGCCAAGAGACCCAGTACTTC.

This chain's CDR3 is CASSLLARGRWETQYF. CDR3 in DNA: TGTGCCAGCAGTTTATTAGCAAGGGGAAGGTGGGAGACCCAGTACTTC. The chain employs TRBV27 and TRBJ2-5; D perhaps matches TRBD1 (5 bases). Trimming left V 1 base short and J 5 bases short, with 17 bases between. The CDR3 runs 16 residues. Germline V CDR1 and CDR2: MNHEY, SMNVEV (reference sequence).

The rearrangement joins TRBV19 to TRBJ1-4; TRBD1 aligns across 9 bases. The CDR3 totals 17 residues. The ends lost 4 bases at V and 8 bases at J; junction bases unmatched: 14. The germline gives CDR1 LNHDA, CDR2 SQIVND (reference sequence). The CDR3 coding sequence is TGTGCCAGTAGTAGAAGCCGGGACAGGGTGCGGCGCGAAAAACTGTTTTTT. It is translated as CASSRSRDRVRREKLFF.

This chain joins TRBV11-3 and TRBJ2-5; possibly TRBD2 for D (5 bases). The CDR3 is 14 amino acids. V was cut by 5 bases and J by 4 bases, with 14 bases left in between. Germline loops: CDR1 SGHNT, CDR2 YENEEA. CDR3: CASSPRPAGETQYF. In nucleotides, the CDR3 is TGTGCCAGCAGCCCCCGACCCGCGGGAGAGACCCAGTACTTC. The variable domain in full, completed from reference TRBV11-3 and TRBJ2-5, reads EAGVVQSPRYKIIEKKQPVAFWCNPISGHNTLYWYLQNLGQGPELLIRYENEEAVDDSQLPKDRFSAERLKGVDSTLKIQPAELGDSAVYLCASSPRPAGETQYFGPGTRLLVL.

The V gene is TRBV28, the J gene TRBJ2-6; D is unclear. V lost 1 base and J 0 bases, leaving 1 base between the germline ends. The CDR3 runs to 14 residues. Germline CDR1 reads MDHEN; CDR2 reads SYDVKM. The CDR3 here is CASSLSSGANVLTF. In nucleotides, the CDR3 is TGTGCCAGCAGTTTATCCTCTGGGGCCAACGTCCTGACTTTC.

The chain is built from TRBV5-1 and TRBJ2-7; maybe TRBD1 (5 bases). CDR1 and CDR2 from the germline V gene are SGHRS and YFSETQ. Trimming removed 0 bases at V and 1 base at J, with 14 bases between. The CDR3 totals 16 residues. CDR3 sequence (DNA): TGCGCCAGCAGCTTGGGAGCTAGGGGCAGTTCCTACGAGCAGTACTTC. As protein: CASSLGARGSSYEQYF.

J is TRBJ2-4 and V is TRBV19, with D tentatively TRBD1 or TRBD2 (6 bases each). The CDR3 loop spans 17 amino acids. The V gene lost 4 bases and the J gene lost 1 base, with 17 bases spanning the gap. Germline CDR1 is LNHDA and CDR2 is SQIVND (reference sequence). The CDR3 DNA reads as TGTGCCAGTAGTAATGGGGGCGGGGTGACGGCCAAAAACATTCAGTACTTC. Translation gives CASSNGGGVTAKNIQYF.

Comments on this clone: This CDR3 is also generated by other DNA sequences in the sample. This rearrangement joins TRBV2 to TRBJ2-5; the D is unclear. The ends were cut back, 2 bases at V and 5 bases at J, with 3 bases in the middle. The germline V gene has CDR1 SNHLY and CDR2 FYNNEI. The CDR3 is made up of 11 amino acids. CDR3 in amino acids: CASSEYETQYF. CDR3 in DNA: TGTGCCAGCAGTGAATACGAGACCCAGTACTTC.

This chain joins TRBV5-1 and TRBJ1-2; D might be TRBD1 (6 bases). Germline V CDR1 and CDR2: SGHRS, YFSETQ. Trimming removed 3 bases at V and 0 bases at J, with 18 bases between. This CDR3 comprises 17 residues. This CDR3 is CASSSGRGGGANYGYTF. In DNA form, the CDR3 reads TGCGCCAGCAGCTCGGGCCGGGGAGGGGGAGCTAACTATGGCTACACCTTC.

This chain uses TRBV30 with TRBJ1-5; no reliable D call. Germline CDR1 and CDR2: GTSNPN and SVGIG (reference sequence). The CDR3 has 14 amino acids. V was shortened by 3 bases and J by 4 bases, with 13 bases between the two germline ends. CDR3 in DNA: TGTGCCTGGAGCGGAGACAACATGAATCAGCCCCAGCATTTT. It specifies CAWSGDNMNQPQHF.

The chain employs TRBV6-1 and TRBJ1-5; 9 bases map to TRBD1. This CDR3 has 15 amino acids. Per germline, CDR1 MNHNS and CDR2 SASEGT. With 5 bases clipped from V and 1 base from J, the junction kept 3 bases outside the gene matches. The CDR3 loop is CASSITGGSNQPQHF. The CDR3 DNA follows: TGTGCCAGCAGTATCACAGGGGGCAGCAATCAGCCCCAGCATTTT.

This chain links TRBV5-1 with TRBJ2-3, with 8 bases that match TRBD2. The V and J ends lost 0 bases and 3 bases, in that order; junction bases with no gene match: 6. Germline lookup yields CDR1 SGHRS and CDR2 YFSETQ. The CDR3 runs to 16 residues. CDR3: CASSLASRGRTDTQYF. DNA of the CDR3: TGCGCCAGCAGCTTGGCTAGTCGCGGGAGGACAGATACGCAGTATTTT.

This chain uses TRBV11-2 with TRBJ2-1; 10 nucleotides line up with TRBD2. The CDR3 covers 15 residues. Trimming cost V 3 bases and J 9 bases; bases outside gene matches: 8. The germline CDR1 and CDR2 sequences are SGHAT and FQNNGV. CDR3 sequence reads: CASSFTSGRVGEQFF. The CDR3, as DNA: TGTGCCAGCAGCTTTACCAGCGGGAGGGTGGGTGAGCAGTTCTTC.

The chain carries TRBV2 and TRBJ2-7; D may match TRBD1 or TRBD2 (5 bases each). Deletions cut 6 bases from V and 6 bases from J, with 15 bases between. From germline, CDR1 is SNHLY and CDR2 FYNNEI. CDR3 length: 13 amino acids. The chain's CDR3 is CASSRDPPSEQYF. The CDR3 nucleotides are TGTGCCAGCAGCCGGGACCCCCCAAGCGAGCAGTACTTC.

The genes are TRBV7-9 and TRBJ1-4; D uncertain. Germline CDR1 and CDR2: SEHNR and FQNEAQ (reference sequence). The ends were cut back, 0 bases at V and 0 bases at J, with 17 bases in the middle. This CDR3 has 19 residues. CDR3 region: CASSLALLTEAATNEKLFF. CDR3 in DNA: TGTGCCAGCAGCTTAGCCTTATTGACGGAGGCGGCAACTAATGAAAAACTGTTTTTT.

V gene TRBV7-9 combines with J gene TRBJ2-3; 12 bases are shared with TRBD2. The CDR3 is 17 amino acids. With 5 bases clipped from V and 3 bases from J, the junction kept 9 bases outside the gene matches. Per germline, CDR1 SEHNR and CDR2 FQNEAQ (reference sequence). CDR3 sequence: CASSPGTSGLGTDTQYF. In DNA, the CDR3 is TGTGCCAGCAGCCCCGGGACTAGCGGGTTGGGAACAGATACGCAGTATTTT.

The CDR3 loop is CASSMRSAVSGELFF. For the CDR3, the DNA is TGTGCCAGCAGTATGAGGAGCGCCGTATCCGGGGAGCTGTTTTTT. V gene TRBV6-1 combines with J gene TRBJ2-2, with unresolved D. CDR1 MNHNS and CDR2 SASEGT come from the germline V gene. The length of the CDR3 is 15 residues. V was cut by 5 bases and J by 6 bases, with 16 bases left in between.

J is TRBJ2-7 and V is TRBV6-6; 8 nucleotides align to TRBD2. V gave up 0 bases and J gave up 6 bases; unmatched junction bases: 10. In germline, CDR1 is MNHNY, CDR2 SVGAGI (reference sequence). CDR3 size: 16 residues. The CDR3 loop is CASSYSAGGRWSEQYF. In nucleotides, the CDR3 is TGTGCCAGCAGTTACTCCGCGGGCGGGAGGTGGAGCGAGCAGTACTTC.

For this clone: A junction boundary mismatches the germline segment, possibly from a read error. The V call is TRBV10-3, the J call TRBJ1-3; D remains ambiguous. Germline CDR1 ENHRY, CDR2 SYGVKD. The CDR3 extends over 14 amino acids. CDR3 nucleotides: TGTGCCAGCAGTTACATGAGCTCTGGAAACACCATATATTTT. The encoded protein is CASSYMSSGNTIYF.

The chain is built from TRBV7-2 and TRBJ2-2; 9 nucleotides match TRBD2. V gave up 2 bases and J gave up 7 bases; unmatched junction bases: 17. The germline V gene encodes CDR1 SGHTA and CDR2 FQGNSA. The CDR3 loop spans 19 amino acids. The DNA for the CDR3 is TGTGCCAGCAGCTTATTCCCCACTGTAGCGGGGGCGGAGAACGGGGAGCTGTTTTTT. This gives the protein CASSLFPTVAGAENGELFF.